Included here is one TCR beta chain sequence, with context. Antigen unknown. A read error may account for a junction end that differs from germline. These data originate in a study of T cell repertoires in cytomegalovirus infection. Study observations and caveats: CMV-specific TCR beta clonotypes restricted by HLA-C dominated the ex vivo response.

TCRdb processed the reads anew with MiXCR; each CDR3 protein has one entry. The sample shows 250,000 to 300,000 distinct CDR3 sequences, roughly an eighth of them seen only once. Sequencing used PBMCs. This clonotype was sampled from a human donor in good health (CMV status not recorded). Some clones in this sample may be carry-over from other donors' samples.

The CDR3, as DNA: TGTGCCAGCACCGACGGCTACGAGCAGTGCTTC. This codes for CASTDGYEQCF. The chain has TRBV28 and TRBJ2-7; D remains unclear. The CDR3 consists of 11 residues. Germline CDR1 reads MDHEN; CDR2 reads SYDVKM.